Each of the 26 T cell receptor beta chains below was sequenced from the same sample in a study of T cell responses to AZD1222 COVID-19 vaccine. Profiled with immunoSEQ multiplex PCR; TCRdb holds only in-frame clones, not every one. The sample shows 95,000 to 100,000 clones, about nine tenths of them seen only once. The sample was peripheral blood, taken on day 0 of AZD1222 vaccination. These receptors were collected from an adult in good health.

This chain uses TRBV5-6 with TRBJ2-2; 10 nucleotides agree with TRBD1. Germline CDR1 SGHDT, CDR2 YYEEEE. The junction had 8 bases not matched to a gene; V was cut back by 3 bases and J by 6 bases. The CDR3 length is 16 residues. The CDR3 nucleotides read TGTGCCAGCAGCTACGGGACAGGGGCGGTTTCCGGGGAGCTGTTTTTT. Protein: CASSYGTGAVSGELFF. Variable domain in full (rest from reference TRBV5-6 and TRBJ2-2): DAGVTQSPTHLIKTRGQQVTLRCSPKSGHDTVSWYQQALGQGPQFIFQYYEEEERQRGNFPDRFSGHQFPNYSSELNVNALLLGDSALYLCASSYGTGAVSGELFFGEGSRLTVL.

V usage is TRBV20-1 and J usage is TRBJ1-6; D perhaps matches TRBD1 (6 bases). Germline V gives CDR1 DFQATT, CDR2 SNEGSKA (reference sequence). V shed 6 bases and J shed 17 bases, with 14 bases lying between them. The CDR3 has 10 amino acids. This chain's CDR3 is CSAKGWTVHF. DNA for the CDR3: TGCAGTGCCAAGGGCTGGACAGTCCACTTT.

The CDR3 region has the DNA TGTGCCTGGAGTGTACTTAAGCTTAACAGGGGGAATGAAAAACTGTTTTTT. Translated, it gives CAWSVLKLNRGNEKLFF. V and J are TRBV30 and TRBJ1-4, with 8 positions matching TRBD1. CDR3 size: 17 residues. Per germline, CDR1 GTSNPN and CDR2 SVGIG (reference sequence). The junction had 11 bases not matched to a gene; V was cut back by 0 bases and J by 5 bases.

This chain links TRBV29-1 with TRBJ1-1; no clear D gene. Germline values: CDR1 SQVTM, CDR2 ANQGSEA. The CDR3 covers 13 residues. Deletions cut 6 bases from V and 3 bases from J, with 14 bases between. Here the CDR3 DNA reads TGCAGCGTCTCCTCGACACATGACACTGAAGCTTTCTTT. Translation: CSVSSTHDTEAFF.

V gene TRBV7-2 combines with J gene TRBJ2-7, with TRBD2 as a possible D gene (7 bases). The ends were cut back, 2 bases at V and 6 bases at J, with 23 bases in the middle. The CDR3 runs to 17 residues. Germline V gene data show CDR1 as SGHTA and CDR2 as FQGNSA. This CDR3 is CASSLPRGGAAMFEQYF. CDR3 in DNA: TGTGCCAGCAGCTTACCCCGTGGGGGGGCTGCAATGTTCGAGCAGTACTTC.

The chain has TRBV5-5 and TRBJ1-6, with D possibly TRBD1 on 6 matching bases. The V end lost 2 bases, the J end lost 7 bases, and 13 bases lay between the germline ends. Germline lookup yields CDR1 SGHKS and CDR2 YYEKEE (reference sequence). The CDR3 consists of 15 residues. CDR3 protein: CASSLTGFINSPLHF. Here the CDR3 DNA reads TGTGCCAGCAGCTTAACAGGGTTTATAAATTCACCCCTCCACTTT.

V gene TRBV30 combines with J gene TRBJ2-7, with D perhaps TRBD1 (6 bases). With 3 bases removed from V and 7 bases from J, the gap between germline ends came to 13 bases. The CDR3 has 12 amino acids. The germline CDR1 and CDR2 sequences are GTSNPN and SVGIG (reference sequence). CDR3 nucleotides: TGTGCCTGGAGGACCACAGGGCTTGAGCAGTACTTC. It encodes CAWRTTGLEQYF.

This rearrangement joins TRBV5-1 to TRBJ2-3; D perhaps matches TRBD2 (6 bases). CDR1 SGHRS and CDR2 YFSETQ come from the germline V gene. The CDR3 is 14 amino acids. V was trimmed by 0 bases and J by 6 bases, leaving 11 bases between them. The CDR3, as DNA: TGCGCCAGCAGCTTGGCGGGCGGGGCCGATACGCAGTATTTT. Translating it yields CASSLAGGADTQYF.

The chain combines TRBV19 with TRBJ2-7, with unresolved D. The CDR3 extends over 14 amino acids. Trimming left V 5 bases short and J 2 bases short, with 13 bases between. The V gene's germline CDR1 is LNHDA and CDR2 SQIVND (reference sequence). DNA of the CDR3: TGTGCCAGTAGTTTCCACAAACCCCCCTACGAGCAGTACTTC. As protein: CASSFHKPPYEQYF.

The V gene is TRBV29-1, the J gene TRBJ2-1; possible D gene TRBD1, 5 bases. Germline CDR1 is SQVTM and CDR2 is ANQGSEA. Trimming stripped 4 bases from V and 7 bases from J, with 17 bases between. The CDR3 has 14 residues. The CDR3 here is CSVAWTRVGNEQFF. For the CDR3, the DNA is TGCAGCGTTGCCTGGACACGGGTTGGGAATGAGCAGTTCTTC.

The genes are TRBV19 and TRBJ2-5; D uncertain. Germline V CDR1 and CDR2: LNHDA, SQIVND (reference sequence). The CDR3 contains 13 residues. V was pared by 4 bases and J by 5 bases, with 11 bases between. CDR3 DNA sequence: TGTGCCAGTAGTACCCTCCCAACTGAGACCCAGTACTTC. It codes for CASSTLPTETQYF.

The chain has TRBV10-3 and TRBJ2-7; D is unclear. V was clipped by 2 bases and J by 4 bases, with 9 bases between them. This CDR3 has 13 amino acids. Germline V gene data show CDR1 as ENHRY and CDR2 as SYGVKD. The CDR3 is CAISEALHYEQYF. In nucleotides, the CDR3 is TGTGCCATCAGTGAGGCCCTCCATTACGAGCAGTACTTC.

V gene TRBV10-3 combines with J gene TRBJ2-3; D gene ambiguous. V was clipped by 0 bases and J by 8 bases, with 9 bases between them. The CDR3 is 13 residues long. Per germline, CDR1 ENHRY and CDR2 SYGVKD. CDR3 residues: CAISESLTGTQYF. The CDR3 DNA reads TGTGCCATCAGTGAGTCTCTAACGGGTACGCAGTATTTT.

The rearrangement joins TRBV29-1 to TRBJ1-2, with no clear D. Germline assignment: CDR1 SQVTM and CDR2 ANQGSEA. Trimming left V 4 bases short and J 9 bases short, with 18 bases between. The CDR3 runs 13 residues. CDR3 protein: CSVVDPNDMRYTF. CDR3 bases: TGCAGCGTTGTAGATCCCAACGATATGCGCTACACCTTC. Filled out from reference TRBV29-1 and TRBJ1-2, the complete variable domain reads SAVISQKPSRDICQRGTSLTIQCQVDSQVTMMFWYRQQPGQSLTLIATANQGSEATYESGFVIDKFPISRPNLTFSTLTVSNMSPEDSSIYLCSVVDPNDMRYTFGSGTRLTVV.

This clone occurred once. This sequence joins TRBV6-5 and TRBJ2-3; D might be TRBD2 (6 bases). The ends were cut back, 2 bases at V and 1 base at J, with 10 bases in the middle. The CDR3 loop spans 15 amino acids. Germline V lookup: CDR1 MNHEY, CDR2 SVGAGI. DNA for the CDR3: TGTGCCAGCAGTTACCGGTGGGGGGGCACAGATACGCAGTATTTT. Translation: CASSYRWGGTDTQYF.

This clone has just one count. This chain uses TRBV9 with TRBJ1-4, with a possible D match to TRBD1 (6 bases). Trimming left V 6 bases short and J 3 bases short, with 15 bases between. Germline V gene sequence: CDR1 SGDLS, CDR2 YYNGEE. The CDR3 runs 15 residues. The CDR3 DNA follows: TGTGCCAGCAACCCTGGGGGCGAGTCTAATGAAAAACTGTTTTTT. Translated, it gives CASNPGGESNEKLFF.

The CDR3 bases are TGCGCCAGCAGCCAATCCGGACTAGCGGGGGGCCGTAACTCCTACAATGAGCAGTTCTTC. This encodes CASSQSGLAGGRNSYNEQFF. The chain has TRBV4-1 and TRBJ2-1; TRBD2 matches 14 bases. There are 20 residues in the CDR3. J was trimmed by 0 bases and V by 2 bases; bases with no gene match: 9. Per the germline V gene, CDR1 is MGHRA and CDR2 is YSYEKL.

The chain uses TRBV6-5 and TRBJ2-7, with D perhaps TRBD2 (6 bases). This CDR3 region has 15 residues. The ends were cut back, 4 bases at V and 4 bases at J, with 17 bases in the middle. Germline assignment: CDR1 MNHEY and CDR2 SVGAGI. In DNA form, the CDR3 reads TGTGCCAGCAGTTTCAGGCGGGGACGGTTATACGAGCAGTACTTC. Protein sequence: CASSFRRGRLYEQYF.

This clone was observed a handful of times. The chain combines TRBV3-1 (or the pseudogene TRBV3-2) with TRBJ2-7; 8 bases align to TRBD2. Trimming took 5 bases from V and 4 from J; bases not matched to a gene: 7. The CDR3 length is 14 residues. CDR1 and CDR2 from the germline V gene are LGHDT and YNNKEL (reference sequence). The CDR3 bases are TGTGCCAGCAGCGAGCGGGGGATGGGGTACGAGCAGTACTTC. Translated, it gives CASSERGMGYEQYF.

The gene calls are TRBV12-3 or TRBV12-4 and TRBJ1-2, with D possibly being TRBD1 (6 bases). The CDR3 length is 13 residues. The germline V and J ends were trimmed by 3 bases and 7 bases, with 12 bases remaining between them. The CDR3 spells CASSFEGEAGYTF. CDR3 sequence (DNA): TGTGCCAGCAGTTTTGAGGGGGAGGCTGGCTACACCTTC.

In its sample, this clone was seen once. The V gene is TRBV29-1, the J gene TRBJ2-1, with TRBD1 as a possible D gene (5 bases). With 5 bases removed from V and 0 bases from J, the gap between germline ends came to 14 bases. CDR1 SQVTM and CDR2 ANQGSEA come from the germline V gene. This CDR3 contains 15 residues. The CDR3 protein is CSVSRTGYSYNEQFF. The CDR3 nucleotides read TGCAGCGTTTCGAGAACAGGATACTCCTACAATGAGCAGTTCTTC.

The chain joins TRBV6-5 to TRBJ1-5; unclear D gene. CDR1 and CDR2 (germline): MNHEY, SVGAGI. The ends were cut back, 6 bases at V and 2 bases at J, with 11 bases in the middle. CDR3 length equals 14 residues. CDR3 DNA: TGTGCCAGCAGCCCCGGCGGTGGCAATCAGCCCCAGCATTTT. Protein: CASSPGGGNQPQHF.

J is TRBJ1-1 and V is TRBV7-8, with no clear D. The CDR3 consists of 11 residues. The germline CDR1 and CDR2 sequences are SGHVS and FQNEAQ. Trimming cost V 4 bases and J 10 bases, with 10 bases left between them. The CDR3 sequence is CASSSTLVAFF. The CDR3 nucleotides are TGTGCCAGCAGCTCGACGTTAGTAGCTTTCTTT.

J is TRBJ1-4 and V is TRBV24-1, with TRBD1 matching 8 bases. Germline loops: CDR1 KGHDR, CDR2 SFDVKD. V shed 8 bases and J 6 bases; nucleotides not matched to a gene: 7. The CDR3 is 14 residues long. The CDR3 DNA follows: TGTGCCACCAAAGGACAGGGCGACGATGAAAAACTGTTTTTT. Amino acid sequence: CATKGQGDDEKLFF.

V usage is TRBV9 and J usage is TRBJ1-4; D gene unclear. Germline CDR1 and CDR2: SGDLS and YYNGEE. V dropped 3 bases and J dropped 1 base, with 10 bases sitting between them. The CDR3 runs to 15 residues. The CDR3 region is CASSGGRLTNEKLFF. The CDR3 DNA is TGTGCCAGCAGCGGTGGACGGCTAACTAATGAAAAACTGTTTTTT. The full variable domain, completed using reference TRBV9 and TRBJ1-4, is DSGVTQTPKHLITATGQRVTLRCSPRSGDLSVYWYQQSLDQGLQFLIQYYNGEERAKGNILERFSAQQFPDLHSELNLSSLELGDSALYFCASSGGRLTNEKLFFGSGTQLSVL.

This CDR3 reads CASSSTGNSPLHF. CDR3 coding DNA: TGTGCCAGCAGCTCCACAGGGAATTCACCCCTCCACTTT. The chain couples TRBV5-6 to TRBJ1-6; a weak D match, TRBD1 (6 bases). V dropped 3 bases and J dropped 7 bases, with 8 bases sitting between them. Germline V gene sequence: CDR1 SGHDT, CDR2 YYEEEE. The CDR3 contains 13 residues.